The 32 T cell receptor beta chains below all came from one sample that was sequenced in a study of T cells in Graves' hyperthyroidism and ophthalmopathy. From RNA transcripts, TCR beta CDR3 regions were amplified. The HTBI set primed first-round TCR CDR3 RT-PCR. TCRdb redid the calling of the multiplex PCR reads with MiXCR, one entry per CDR3 protein. This table holds about 720,000 distinct CDR3 sequences, around a sixth found once. The specimen was blood. The receptors were gathered from a woman between 50 and 59 years old with Graves' hyperthyroidism that later progressed to Graves' ophthalmopathy.

This clonotype was picked up a small number of times. This sequence joins TRBV10-2 and TRBJ2-5; TRBD2 matches at 9 bases. The CDR3 is 15 amino acids. V dropped 5 bases and J dropped 2; count of bases not matched to a gene: 6. Germline CDR1 and CDR2: WSHSY and SAAADI. CDR3 nucleotides: TGCGCCAGCAGTTTAGCGGGGGAAACTCAAGAGACCCAGTACTTC. Protein: CASSLAGETQETQYF.

With respect to this clonotype: A much larger clone lies a single base off, so this may be a read error. The V and J genes are TRBV30 and TRBJ2-7; TRBD1 aligns across 10 bases. CDR1 is GTSNPN and CDR2 is SVGIG in the germline V gene (reference sequence). This CDR3 comprises 13 residues. The CDR3 loop reads CVWSRTGGYEQYF. The CDR3 DNA is TGTGTCTGGAGCCGGACAGGGGGCTACGAGCAGTACTTC.

A few counts support this clonotype. V usage is TRBV6-1 and J usage is TRBJ1-1; D is perhaps TRBD1 (6 bases). The CDR3 has 13 residues. Trimming left V 6 bases short and J 6 bases short, with 14 bases between. From germline, CDR1 is MNHNS and CDR2 SASEGT. The CDR3 spells CASRDQDRPEAFF. The DNA of the CDR3 is TGTGCCAGCAGGGACCAGGACAGACCTGAAGCTTTCTTT.

V gene TRBV5-5 combines with J gene TRBJ1-4; no firm D call. CDR1 is SGHKS, CDR2 YYEKEE, per germline (reference sequence). The CDR3 is 15 residues long. V lost 2 bases and J lost 6, with 14 bases in between. The CDR3, as DNA: TGTGCCAGCAGCTTCTCCCGGGAGGCTTATGAAAAACTGTTTTTT. The encoded protein is CASSFSREAYEKLFF.

This clonotype was seen a handful of times. The chain combines TRBV10-3 with TRBJ2-5; weak D call: TRBD1 (5 bases). V was trimmed by 10 bases and J by 1 base, leaving 10 bases between them. The CDR3 runs 12 residues. CDR1 ENHRY and CDR2 SYGVKD come from the germline V gene. In DNA, the CDR3 is TGTGCCACCCTAGACAGCCAAGAGACCCAGTACTTC. Protein product: CATLDSQETQYF.

This clonotype came up a few times. The chain links TRBV5-1 to TRBJ2-5, with TRBD1 matching over 12 bases. The CDR3 loop spans 15 amino acids. The V gene end was trimmed by 3 bases and the J gene end by 5 bases; junction bases not matched to a gene: 5. Per the germline V gene, CDR1 is SGHRS and CDR2 is YFSETQ. The CDR3 reads CASSSGTGGWETQYF. The CDR3 DNA reads as TGCGCCAGCAGCTCCGGGACAGGGGGCTGGGAGACCCAGTACTTC.

V and J are TRBV20-1 and TRBJ1-1; 7 nucleotides align to TRBD1. The CDR3 contains 14 residues. Germline V CDR1 and CDR2: DFQATT, SNEGSKA (reference sequence). The ends lost 6 bases at V and 3 bases at J; junction bases unmatched: 10. CDR3 DNA sequence: TGCAGTGCCAAACCGACAGGGTCGTACACTGAAGCTTTCTTT. Translation gives CSAKPTGSYTEAFF.

This clonotype was detected ten times or more. The rearrangement uses TRBV20-1 and TRBJ1-2, with no clear D. Germline CDR1 and CDR2: DFQATT and SNEGSKA (reference sequence). The ends were cut back, 3 bases at V and 4 bases at J, with 9 bases in the middle. CDR3 length equals 12 residues. CDR3 region: CSASGGIYGYTF. The DNA of the CDR3 is TGCAGTGCTAGTGGTGGGATCTATGGCTACACCTTC.

This clonotype showed up just a few times. The J gene is TRBJ2-5, the V gene TRBV20-1; maybe TRBD1 (6 bases). V was trimmed by 6 bases and J by 2 bases, leaving 13 bases between them. The CDR3 has 13 amino acids. Germline V gives CDR1 DFQATT, CDR2 SNEGSKA (reference sequence). The CDR3 DNA reads as TGCAGTGCAGCCGGGACAATTCAAGAGACCCAGTACTTC. Residues: CSAAGTIQETQYF.

This clonotype was counted a few times. The chain employs TRBV20-1 and TRBJ2-1; no firm D call. CDR1 is DFQATT, CDR2 SNEGSKA, per germline (reference sequence). V was pared by 2 bases and J by 2 bases, with 10 bases between. The CDR3 has 14 residues. CDR3 in DNA: TGCAGTGCTAGACCAGGTTCTACCTACAATGAGCAGTTCTTC. Its translation is CSARPGSTYNEQFF.

The J gene is TRBJ2-7, the V gene TRBV10-3; a weak D match, TRBD1 (7 bases). V was pared by 5 bases and J by 6 bases, with 17 bases between. This CDR3 has 14 amino acids. Germline V gene lookup returns CDR1 ENHRY and CDR2 SYGVKD. In nucleotides, the CDR3 is TGTGCCATCAGTAGTTTTCCAGGGGGACTCGAGCAGTACTTC. The encoded protein is CAISSFPGGLEQYF.

At least ten counts were recorded for this clonotype. The chain has TRBV7-3 and TRBJ2-1; the match to TRBD2 covers 16 bases. Trimming cost V 5 bases and J 7 bases; bases outside gene matches: 5. CDR3 length equals 16 residues. In germline, CDR1 is SGHTA, CDR2 FQGTGA. The CDR3 reads CASSPGLAGGPNEQFF. The CDR3 DNA reads as TGTGCCAGCAGCCCGGGACTAGCGGGGGGGCCAAATGAGCAGTTCTTC. Full variable domain (outside the CDR3, taken from reference TRBV7-3 and TRBJ2-1): GAGVSQTPSNKVTEKGKYVELRCDPISGHTALYWYRQSLGQGPEFLIYFQGTGAADDSGLPNDRFFAVRPEGSVSTLKIQRTERGDSAVYLCASSPGLAGGPNEQFFGPGTRLTVL.

This sequence joins TRBV19 and TRBJ1-1; D is unclear. Trimming took off 1 base at V and 5 bases at J, with 14 bases between the two ends. This CDR3 comprises 15 residues. CDR1 LNHDA and CDR2 SQIVND come from the germline V gene (reference sequence). The CDR3 loop reads CASSIVIARWTEAFF. The CDR3 DNA reads as TGTGCCAGTAGTATAGTAATCGCGAGGTGGACTGAAGCTTTCTTT.

This clonotype was detected only a few times. The chain combines TRBV5-5 with TRBJ1-2, with 8 bases identical to TRBD1. CDR3 length: 14 amino acids. Germline-derived CDR1 and CDR2 are SGHKS and YYEKEE (reference sequence). V lost 4 bases, J lost 3 bases, and 5 bases stayed unmatched. CDR3 protein: CASSLDRGYYGYTF. The CDR3, as DNA: TGTGCCAGCAGCCTTGACAGGGGTTACTATGGCTACACCTTC.

This clonotype was counted many times. The chain recombines TRBV5-1 with TRBJ2-7; 11 nucleotides agree with TRBD1. This CDR3 has 16 residues. Germline CDR1 SGHRS, CDR2 YFSETQ. V lost 4 bases and J lost 7; bases outside the gene matches: 13. The CDR3 reads CASSLSPGTGGREQYF. CDR3 in DNA: TGCGCCAGCAGCCTCTCACCCGGGACAGGGGGTCGGGAGCAGTACTTC.

This clonotype was recorded many times. J is TRBJ2-1 and V is TRBV20-1; 8 positions agree with TRBD2. The V segment lost 0 bases and the J segment 7 bases; nucleotides outside the gene matches: 8. The CDR3 totals 15 residues. CDR1 and CDR2 from the germline V gene are DFQATT and SNEGSKA (reference sequence). The DNA of the CDR3 is TGCAGTGCTAGAGATTTCGCGGGGGGTATGAATGAGCAGTTCTTC. It is translated as CSARDFAGGMNEQFF.

The count of this clonotype is one. This chain links TRBV6-1 with TRBJ2-2; D call uncertain. Germline CDR1 is MNHNS and CDR2 is SASEGT. The CDR3 spans 15 residues. With 1 base removed from V and 2 bases from J, the gap between germline ends came to 8 bases. CDR3 coding DNA: TGTGCCAGCAGTGAAGTAAATATAAACACCGGGGAGCTGTTTTTT. Its translation: CASSEVNINTGELFF.

This clonotype turned up a few times. The V call is TRBV2, the J call TRBJ1-5, with D perhaps matching TRBD1 (6 bases). Germline CDR1 SNHLY, CDR2 FYNNEI. CDR3 length: 13 amino acids. Trimming left V 7 bases short and J 1 base short, with 8 bases between. DNA of the CDR3: TGTGCCAGCACCCAGGGGAGCAATCAGCCCCAGCATTTT. Its protein product is CASTQGSNQPQHF. Full variable domain (remainder filled in from reference TRBV2 and TRBJ1-5): EPEVTQTPSHQVTQMGQEVILRCVPISNHLYFYWYRQILGQKVEFLVSFYNNEISEKSEIFDDQFSVERPDGSNFTLKIRSTKLEDSAMYFCASTQGSNQPQHFGDGTRLSIL.

This clonotype appeared a few times. At one end, the junction sequence differs from germline, possibly due to a read error. V is TRBV5-1 and J is TRBJ1-2; possibly TRBD1 for D (5 bases). Germline values: CDR1 SGHRS, CDR2 YFSETQ. CDR3 length equals 12 residues. Here the CDR3 reads CASRTDSYGCTF. CDR3 DNA: TGCGCCAGCAGGACAGATAGCTATGGCTGCACCTTC.

This clonotype has a count of ten or more. The chain uses TRBV11-1 and TRBJ2-5; D remains unclear. Germline-derived CDR1 and CDR2 are SGHAT and FQDESV (reference sequence). Trimming left V 5 bases short and J 5 bases short, with 12 bases between. This CDR3 spans 13 amino acids. CDR3 DNA: TGTGCCAGCAGCCCTCGGCAGTCCGAGACCCAGTACTTC. It codes for CASSPRQSETQYF.

The rearrangement joins TRBV5-6 to TRBJ2-1; TRBD2 might be the D (5 bases). This CDR3 contains 15 residues. The V end was cut by 3 bases, the J end by 8 bases, with 18 bases between. Germline CDR1 SGHDT, CDR2 YYEEEE. The CDR3 reads CASSWFVGSGDEQFF. The CDR3 DNA follows: TGTGCCAGCAGCTGGTTTGTAGGGAGTGGAGATGAGCAGTTCTTC.

This clonotype was seen more than once but under ten times. The rearrangement uses TRBV12-3 or TRBV12-4 and TRBJ2-3; the match to TRBD1 covers 11 bases. V shed 6 bases, J shed 14 bases, and the junction held 4 bases outside the gene matches. The CDR3 sequence is 11 residues long. CDR3 nucleotide sequence: TGTGCCAGCAGCACGGGACAGGGGGGGTATTTT. This codes for CASSTGQGGYF.

The CDR3 bases are TGTGCCAGTAACCTCCCGACAGGGAATAATTCACCCCTCCACTTT. Translated, it gives CASNLPTGNNSPLHF. The chain recombines TRBV19 with TRBJ1-6; 7 nucleotides align to TRBD1. This CDR3 has 15 residues. Trimming removed 7 bases from V and 5 bases from J; junction bases left unmatched: 8. The germline CDR1 and CDR2 sequences are LNHDA and SQIVND (reference sequence).

This clonotype was counted only a few times. The chain joins TRBV5-6 to TRBJ2-7; weak D call: TRBD1 (6 bases). Trimming shortened V by 2 bases and J by 1 base, and 10 bases separated the two germline ends. Germline CDR1 and CDR2: SGHDT and YYEEEE. CDR3 length: 14 residues. The CDR3 DNA is TGTGCCAGCAGCTTTGAGACAGGTTCCTACGAGCAGTACTTC. It encodes CASSFETGSYEQYF.

This clonotype was picked up a small number of times. CDR3 DNA: TGTGCCAGCAGCTTATTAGCGGGGGGTAACTATAATTCACCCCTCCACTTT. This gives the protein CASSLLAGGNYNSPLHF. The V call is TRBV7-6, the J call TRBJ1-6; weak D call: TRBD1 (5 bases). V lost 2 bases and J lost 3, with 14 bases in between. The CDR3 sequence is 17 residues long. Germline lookup yields CDR1 SGHVS and CDR2 FNYEAQ.

The chain recombines TRBV19 with TRBJ1-4, with no clear D. CDR3 length: 16 residues. The germline V gene encodes CDR1 LNHDA and CDR2 SQIVND (reference sequence). Deletions cut 5 bases from V and 8 bases from J, with 21 bases between. Here the CDR3 reads CASSPTWTSDGEKLFF. The CDR3, as DNA: TGTGCCAGTAGTCCTACCTGGACTTCCGACGGGGAAAAACTGTTTTTT.

This clonotype was found a few times. The gene calls are TRBV12-3 or TRBV12-4 and TRBJ1-3; D uncertain. CDR3 length: 12 amino acids. The V end was cut by 3 bases, the J end by 3 bases, with 3 bases between. The chain's CDR3 is CASSLLGNTIYF. DNA of the CDR3: TGTGCCAGCAGTTTGCTTGGAAACACCATATATTTT.

This clonotype appeared a few times. The V and J genes are TRBV18 and TRBJ1-4; 7 bases map to TRBD1. CDR3 length: 15 residues. Trimming at V came to 3 bases and at J to 7 bases, leaving 8 bases not matched to a gene. Germline CDR1 reads KGHSH; CDR2 reads LQKENI. In DNA form, the CDR3 reads TGTGCCAGCTCACCCCGGACAGGTGGTGTTGAAAAACTGTTTTTT. It is translated as CASSPRTGGVEKLFF.

Note on this clonotype: A much larger clone differs from this one at a single base, so this may be a read error. For the CDR3, the DNA is TGCGCCATCAGCACCAATACCGGGACTAGCGGCAATGAGCAGTTCTTC. Its protein product is CAISTNTGTSGNEQFF. The chain employs TRBV5-1 and TRBJ2-1, with 11 bases lining up with TRBD2. Germline loops: CDR1 SGHRS, CDR2 YFSETQ. The CDR3 length is 16 residues.

This clonotype has a count of ten or more. This chain connects TRBV6-1 to TRBJ1-4; TRBD1 aligns across 7 bases. The CDR3 is made up of 14 amino acids. Germline V gene lookup returns CDR1 MNHNS and CDR2 SASEGT. V lost 2 bases, J lost 7 bases, and 4 bases stayed unmatched. This chain's CDR3 is CASSEPGQPEKLFF. The CDR3, as DNA: TGTGCCAGCAGTGAACCGGGACAGCCTGAAAAACTGTTTTTT.

In its sample, this clonotype was seen once. This may arise from a read error, as a much more abundant clone is one base away. The J gene is TRBJ2-2, the V gene TRBV7-8; no definite D call. Germline V gene data show CDR1 as SGHVS and CDR2 as FQNEAQ. Trimming pared 10 bases from V and 3 bases from J, leaving 9 bases between. The CDR3 spans 12 residues. Written as DNA, the CDR3 is TGTGCCACTACCCCAGACACCGGGGAGCTGTTTTTT. Protein: CATTPDTGELFF. The whole variable domain, filled in from reference TRBV7-8 and TRBJ2-2, reads GAGVSQSPRYKVAKRGQDVALRCDPISGHVSLFWYQQALGQGPEFLTYFQNEAQLDKSGLPSDRFFAERPEGSVSTLKIQRTQQEDSAVYLCATTPDTGELFFGEGSRLTVL.

This clonotype was seen a handful of times. The V call is TRBV7-2, the J call TRBJ2-1, with a possible D match to TRBD2 (7 bases). V lost 4 bases and J lost 7, with 17 bases in between. The CDR3 contains 15 residues. Per the germline V gene, CDR1 is SGHTA and CDR2 is FQGNSA. The CDR3 coding sequence is TGTGCCAGCAGCTCAAGGGGGGGACCCCGAAATGAGCAGTTCTTC. Its translation is CASSSRGGPRNEQFF. Full variable domain (rest looked up from reference TRBV7-2 and TRBJ2-1): GAGVSQSPSNKVTEKGKDVELRCDPISGHTALYWYRQSLGQGLEFLIYFQGNSAPDKSGLPSDRFSAERTGGSVSTLTIQRTQQEDSAVYLCASSSRGGPRNEQFFGPGTRLTVL.